Below, 29 T cell receptor beta chains from the same sample are listed, as sequenced in a study of blood T cells in healthy people across ages. The authors ran a second PCR of 7 to 11 cycles using a sample-barcoded 5' primer and a J-beta primer mix. TCRdb independently ran MiXCR on the 5' RACE reads; one entry per CDR3 protein. The data contain around 1,000,000 distinct CDR3 sequences, about 25% of them singletons. This sample was also put to use in a study of T cells of mothers and their children.

Sequencing input: blood. The receptors come from a girl aged 2 to 10 in good health.

This rearrangement joins TRBV9 to TRBJ1-5, with 9 positions matching TRBD1. The V segment lost 3 bases and the J segment 2 bases; nucleotides outside the gene matches: 3. Per the germline V gene, CDR1 is SGDLS and CDR2 is YYNGEE. The CDR3 loop spans 15 amino acids. CDR3 sequence reads: CASSATGGGNQPQHF. In DNA form, the CDR3 reads TGTGCCAGCAGCGCCACAGGGGGCGGCAATCAGCCCCAGCATTTT.

The chain uses TRBV7-9 and TRBJ2-3; the D is unclear. CDR1 is SEHNR and CDR2 is FQNEAQ in the germline V gene (reference sequence). The CDR3 consists of 15 residues. V lost 2 bases, J lost 2 bases, and 11 bases lay in between. CDR3 DNA: TGTGCCAGCAGCTTATCTGCAGCAATCACAGATACGCAGTATTTT. Its protein is CASSLSAAITDTQYF. Using reference TRBV7-9 and TRBJ2-3 for the parts outside the CDR3, the full variable domain is DTGVSQNPRHKITKRGQNVTFRCDPISEHNRLYWYRQTLGQGPEFLTYFQNEAQLEKSRLLSDRFSAERPKGSFSTLEIQRTEQGDSAMYLCASSLSAAITDTQYFGPGTRLTVL.

The chain employs TRBV27 and TRBJ2-2; 11 bases agree with TRBD1. This CDR3 contains 16 residues. Losses at the gene ends were 10 bases for V and 9 bases for J; bases not matched to a gene: 16. Germline loops: CDR1 MNHEY, CDR2 SMNVEV (reference sequence). The CDR3: CANSLTQDRGLWELFF. The CDR3 DNA reads TGTGCCAACAGCCTAACACAGGACAGGGGGCTTTGGGAGCTGTTTTTT.

In its sample, this clonotype was seen a few times. This CDR3 reads CSASQQGISYEQYF. CDR3 DNA sequence: TGCAGTGCTAGCCAACAGGGGATTTCCTACGAGCAGTACTTC. The V call is TRBV20-1, the J call TRBJ2-5, with 7 bases identical to TRBD1. The J call may not be correct, given that the DNA end is closer to TRBJ2-7. This CDR3 region has 14 residues. The germline CDR1 and CDR2 sequences are DFQATT and SNEGSKA (reference sequence).

This clonotype was counted only a few times. The rearrangement joins TRBV7-2 to TRBJ2-1; 11 bases are shared with TRBD2. The CDR3 totals 16 residues. Germline CDR1 reads SGHTA; CDR2 reads FQGNSA. The ends lost 5 bases at V and 4 bases at J; junction bases unmatched: 7. The CDR3: CASSHAPSGGYNEQFF. Here the CDR3 DNA reads TGTGCCAGCAGCCACGCCCCTAGCGGGGGGTACAATGAGCAGTTCTTC.

V gene TRBV11-3 combines with J gene TRBJ2-1; 7 bases are shared with TRBD2. The J segment lost 2 bases and the V segment lost 6 bases, leaving 7 bases of the junction unmatched. The germline V gene has CDR1 SGHNT and CDR2 YENEEA. The CDR3 extends over 15 amino acids. The CDR3 protein is CASSWGTTPYNEQFF. The CDR3 DNA follows: TGTGCCAGCAGTTGGGGGACTACCCCCTACAATGAGCAGTTCTTC.

This sequence joins TRBV7-6 and TRBJ2-5, with D tentatively TRBD2 (5 bases). The CDR3 consists of 14 residues. Germline-derived CDR1 and CDR2 are SGHVS and FNYEAQ. Trimming took 2 bases from V and 9 from J, leaving 16 bases between them. CDR3 sequence reads: CASSLLETRGPQYF. CDR3 nucleotide sequence: TGTGCCAGCAGCTTATTGGAGACCCGGGGTCCCCAGTACTTC.

The chain employs TRBV11-2 and TRBJ2-7, with 8 bases lining up with TRBD1. The CDR3 consists of 13 residues. Germline V gives CDR1 SGHAT, CDR2 FQNNGV. J lost 5 bases, V lost 5 bases, and 5 bases had no gene match. The CDR3 coding sequence is TGTGCCAGCAGCATCCGGACAGGGAACGAGCAGTACTTC. As protein: CASSIRTGNEQYF.

The V call is TRBV6-2 or TRBV6-3, the J call TRBJ2-7; D gene ambiguous. Germline V gives CDR1 MNHEY, CDR2 SVGEGT. V lost 3 bases and J 0 bases, leaving 9 bases between the germline ends. This CDR3 region has 14 residues. The CDR3 DNA reads TGTGCCAGCAGTTATGAGTGGAGCTCCTACGAGCAGTACTTC. This sequence encodes CASSYEWSSYEQYF.

The chain couples TRBV6-2 or TRBV6-3 to TRBJ2-1, with 8 bases identical to TRBD2. This CDR3 is built from 13 residues. Unmatched junction bases numbered 8, after V lost 9 bases and J lost 7 bases. The V gene's germline CDR1 is MNHEY and CDR2 SVGEGT. The chain's CDR3 is CASGGGGINEQFF. As DNA, the CDR3 is TGTGCCAGTGGAGGCGGGGGGATAAATGAGCAGTTCTTC.

This clonotype occurred a few times. The chain uses TRBV29-1 and TRBJ2-5; 9 nucleotides align to TRBD1. Germline values: CDR1 SQVTM, CDR2 ANQGSEA. The junction had 9 bases not matched to a gene; V was cut back by 6 bases and J by 4 bases. CDR3 length equals 14 residues. CDR3 sequence: CSVEPGQGGETQYF. DNA for the CDR3: TGCAGCGTCGAACCGGGACAGGGCGGAGAGACCCAGTACTTC.

This clonotype has more than one count but fewer than ten. The CDR3: CSVKQLAGYTDTQYF. The DNA of the CDR3 is TGCAGTGTCAAGCAACTAGCGGGGTACACAGATACGCAGTATTTT. J is TRBJ2-3 and V is TRBV20-1; 10 positions agree with TRBD2. V trimming: 7 bases; J trimming: 2 bases; junction bases outside the gene matches: 9. This CDR3 is built from 15 residues. Per the germline V gene, CDR1 is DFQATT and CDR2 is SNEGSKA (reference sequence).

This clonotype was counted a few times. The DNA for the CDR3 is TGCAGCGTGCGACAGGGATCTGGGGCCAACGTCCTGACTTTC. Protein sequence: CSVRQGSGANVLTF. V usage is TRBV29-1 and J usage is TRBJ2-6; 7 bases are a match to TRBD1. The ends lost 6 bases at V and 1 base at J; junction bases unmatched: 3. CDR3 size: 14 residues. Germline-derived CDR1 and CDR2 are SQVTM and ANQGSEA.

The CDR3 coding sequence is TGTGCCAGCACCGTTGATCCCAACGGGGATTCACCCCTCCACTTT. Translating gives CASTVDPNGDSPLHF. This rearrangement joins TRBV7-9 to TRBJ1-6, with unresolved D. Germline values: CDR1 SEHNR, CDR2 FQNEAQ (reference sequence). Trimming removed 7 bases from V and 8 bases from J, with 18 bases in between. The CDR3 totals 15 residues.

V usage is TRBV29-1 and J usage is TRBJ2-2, with D hard to call. Trimming took 4 bases from V and 6 from J, leaving 9 bases between them. This CDR3 comprises 12 residues. Looked up from germline, CDR1 is SQVTM and CDR2 is ANQGSEA. The CDR3 region has the DNA TGCAGCGTTGTAGGAGAAGCCGGGGAGCTGTTTTTT. Translating gives CSVVGEAGELFF.

This clonotype was seen at least ten times. This rearrangement joins TRBV4-3 to TRBJ2-1, with 10 bases that match TRBD2. CDR1 LGHNA and CDR2 YSLEER come from the germline V gene. Germline trimming cut 1 base from V and 6 bases from J; bases unmatched to any gene: 9. This CDR3 region has 17 residues. This CDR3 reads CASSQGKTSGVVNEQFF. In DNA, the CDR3 is TGCGCCAGCAGCCAAGGGAAAACTAGCGGGGTAGTCAATGAGCAGTTCTTC.

This clonotype was counted only a few times. The gene calls are TRBV7-2 and TRBJ2-5; no clear D. The ends were cut back, 2 bases at V and 2 bases at J, with 6 bases in the middle. The CDR3 sequence is 13 residues long. Germline V gives CDR1 SGHTA, CDR2 FQGNSA. CDR3 sequence (DNA): TGTGCCAGCAGCTTACATGCGCAAGAGACCCAGTACTTC. As protein: CASSLHAQETQYF.

The chain's CDR3 is CASSLTMGVSSYEQYF. CDR3 in DNA: TGCGCCAGCAGCCTGACTATGGGAGTAAGCTCCTACGAGCAGTACTTC. V gene TRBV4-1 combines with J gene TRBJ2-5, with a possible D match to TRBD2 (5 bases). The end of the DNA fits TRBJ2-7 better, so the J call may be wrong. Germline CDR1 and CDR2: MGHRA and YSYEKL. CDR3 size: 16 residues.

The chain employs TRBV28 and TRBJ2-2; D call uncertain. Germline V gene data show CDR1 as MDHEN and CDR2 as SYDVKM. The CDR3 has 13 residues. V lost 8 bases and J 2 bases, leaving 9 bases between the germline ends. The CDR3: CASGRGNTGELFF. The CDR3 region has the DNA TGTGCCAGCGGCCGAGGTAACACCGGGGAGCTGTTTTTT.

This clonotype came up a few times. This chain's CDR3 is CASSLTQAGDNEQFF. For the CDR3, the DNA is TGTGCCAGCAGCTTAACTCAGGCCGGGGACAATGAGCAGTTCTTC. The V gene is TRBV7-3, the J gene TRBJ2-1; D may be TRBD2 (5 bases). V shed 0 bases and J shed 5 bases, with 11 bases lying between them. Germline CDR1 reads SGHTA; CDR2 reads FQGTGA. The CDR3 loop spans 15 amino acids. Variable domain in full (rest from reference TRBV7-3 and TRBJ2-1): GAGVSQTPSNKVTEKGKYVELRCDPISGHTALYWYRQSLGQGPEFLIYFQGTGAADDSGLPNDRFFAVRPEGSVSTLKIQRTERGDSAVYLCASSLTQAGDNEQFFGPGTRLTVL.

This sequence joins TRBV6-5 and TRBJ2-7; 10 bases are a match to TRBD2. There are 13 residues in the CDR3. The ends lost 6 bases at V and 7 bases at J; junction bases unmatched: 6. Germline CDR1 and CDR2: MNHEY and SVGAGI. The DNA for the CDR3 is TGTGCCAGCAGCACTAGCGGGACGGGAGAGCAGTACTTC. Amino acid sequence: CASSTSGTGEQYF.

V is TRBV7-2 and J is TRBJ2-5, with 7 bases fitting TRBD2. CDR1 is SGHTA, CDR2 FQGNSA, per germline. The J segment lost 7 bases and the V segment lost 1 base, leaving 9 bases of the junction unmatched. This CDR3 has 15 residues. The DNA for the CDR3 is TGTGCCAGCAGCTTAGGGCTAGCGGCCCTGGGGACCCAGTACTTC. Its translation is CASSLGLAALGTQYF.

This clonotype occurred many times. The rearrangement joins TRBV27 to TRBJ2-5; D uncertain. Germline V gene lookup returns CDR1 MNHEY and CDR2 SMNVEV (reference sequence). CDR3 length: 15 residues. The V gene lost 2 bases and the J gene lost 2 bases, with 12 bases spanning the gap. In DNA form, the CDR3 reads TGTGCCAGCAGTTTACAAGGAGATTGGCAAGAGACCCAGTACTTC. This codes for CASSLQGDWQETQYF.

The genes are TRBV9 and TRBJ2-2; unclear D gene. Germline V gene data show CDR1 as SGDLS and CDR2 as YYNGEE. The V end was cut by 3 bases, the J end by 4 bases, with 7 bases between. The CDR3 is 13 residues long. CDR3 region: CASSGYVTGELFF. DNA of the CDR3: TGTGCCAGCAGCGGATATGTCACCGGGGAGCTGTTTTTT.

V is TRBV13 and J is TRBJ1-4, with TRBD1 matching 7 bases. CDR3 length equals 17 residues. In germline, CDR1 is PRHDT, CDR2 FYEKMQ (reference sequence). Losses at the gene ends were 2 bases for V and 5 bases for J; bases not matched to a gene: 11. CDR3 sequence reads: CASSLWGGQAENEKLFF. Written as DNA, the CDR3 is TGTGCCAGCAGCTTATGGGGCGGACAGGCGGAAAATGAAAAACTGTTTTTT.

Comments on this clonotype: As the CDR3 is not closed by the conserved phenylalanine or tryptophan, this likely results from a read error. The gene calls are TRBV6-5 and TRBJ2-5; D might be TRBD2 (6 bases). This CDR3 is built from 15 residues. Trimming stripped 1 base from V and 1 base from J, with 10 bases between. Germline V gives CDR1 MNHEY, CDR2 SVGAGI. The CDR3 protein is CASSYYPSAQETQYL. The CDR3 DNA reads TGTGCCAGCAGTTACTATCCTAGCGCCCAAGAGACCCAGTACCTC.

This chain uses TRBV12-5 with TRBJ2-1, with 7 bases that match TRBD2. V dropped 0 bases and J dropped 1; count of bases not matched to a gene: 3. Germline V gene data show CDR1 as LGHNT and CDR2 as FRNRAP. This CDR3 spans 16 amino acids. The chain's CDR3 is CASGLVRGGSYNEQFF. As DNA, the CDR3 is TGTGCTAGTGGTTTGGTACGGGGAGGGTCCTACAATGAGCAGTTCTTC.

This clonotype has a handful of counts. V is TRBV7-9 and J is TRBJ2-5, with TRBD1 matching over 8 bases. The CDR3 extends over 16 amino acids. Germline V gives CDR1 SEHNR, CDR2 FQNEAQ (reference sequence). Trimming removed 5 bases from V and 0 bases from J; junction bases left unmatched: 8. The CDR3 region has the DNA TGTGCCAGCAGCGCCCGACAGGGGACGTACCAAGAGACCCAGTACTTC. This sequence encodes CASSARQGTYQETQYF.

The chain joins TRBV29-1 to TRBJ2-7, with D possibly matching TRBD2 (6 bases). Germline assignment: CDR1 SQVTM and CDR2 ANQGSEA. V lost 0 bases and J 3 bases, leaving 9 bases between the germline ends. This CDR3 comprises 13 residues. The CDR3 bases are TGCAGCGTTGAAGATAACGGGAGCTACGAGCAGTACTTC. This encodes CSVEDNGSYEQYF.